The 5 T cell receptor beta chains given below trace back to one sample, sequenced in a study of glioma-infiltrating T cells after dendritic cell vaccination (dated by TCRdb to the mid-2010s). Library method: the immunoSEQ multiplex PCR assay. This immuneACCESS table, as held by TCRdb, lists in-frame sequences with V and J called but not all clones. Of the missing ones, under half trace to an unresolved V gene in checked studies; the others have no known cause. Counted in this sample were 55,000 to 75,000 clones; 81% of them appeared once. In total, the top ten clones hold 7% to 9% of the sample. The specimen was blood, collected before dendritic cell vaccination. The source is a human donor with glioblastoma.

The rearrangement joins TRBV19 to TRBJ1-1, with 8 bases fitting TRBD1. From germline, CDR1 is LNHDA and CDR2 SQIVND (reference sequence). This CDR3 comprises 16 residues. J gave up 5 bases and V 5 bases, and 13 bases lay outside the gene matches. This chain's CDR3 is CASSVFPEDRATEAFF. The DNA of the CDR3 is TGTGCCAGTAGTGTATTCCCCGAGGACAGGGCGACTGAAGCTTTCTTT. The full variable domain, completed using reference TRBV19 and TRBJ1-1, is DGGITQSPKYLFRKEGQNVTLSCEQNLNHDAMYWYRQDPGQGLRLIYYSQIVNDFQKGDIAEGYSVSREKKESFPLTVTSAQKNPTAFYLCASSVFPEDRATEAFFGQGTRLTVV.

The rearrangement uses TRBV7-6 and TRBJ2-3; 11 nucleotides align to TRBD2. The CDR3 is 15 amino acids. J lost 2 bases, V lost 6 bases, and 4 bases had no gene match. Germline CDR1 reads SGHVS; CDR2 reads FNYEAQ. CDR3 DNA sequence: TGTGCCAGCAGTTTTAGCGGGGGGGACACAGATACGCAGTATTTT. As protein: CASSFSGGDTDTQYF.

The chain is built from TRBV7-2 and TRBJ2-5, with 8 bases fitting TRBD2. Germline V gene sequence: CDR1 SGHTA, CDR2 FQGNSA. With 5 bases clipped from V and 4 bases from J, the junction kept 3 bases outside the gene matches. This CDR3 is built from 13 residues. CDR3 coding DNA: TGTGCCAGCAGCCCGGGACTAGGAGAGACCCAGTACTTC. Amino acid sequence: CASSPGLGETQYF.

This clone came up a few times. The V call is TRBV2, the J call TRBJ1-4, with D uncertain. CDR1 is SNHLY and CDR2 is FYNNEI in the germline V gene. V was cut by 8 bases and J by 7 bases, with 8 bases left in between. This CDR3 is built from 11 residues. The CDR3 DNA reads TGTGCCAGCCGGGTGATTGAAAAACTGTTTTTT. Protein: CASRVIEKLFF.

This chain uses TRBV13 with TRBJ1-2; 7 bases match TRBD1. The V gene end was trimmed by 5 bases and the J gene end by 4 bases; junction bases not matched to a gene: 10. Germline CDR1 PRHDT, CDR2 FYEKMQ (reference sequence). The CDR3 is 15 amino acids. CDR3 in amino acids: CASSPRQGNFYGYTF. DNA for the CDR3: TGTGCCAGCAGCCCCCGACAGGGCAATTTCTATGGCTACACCTTC.